The 21 T cell receptor beta chains reported below all come from one sample, sequenced in a study of T cell responses to AZD1222 COVID-19 vaccine. Repertoires were generated with immunoSEQ multiplex PCR, while TCRdb's copy carries only in-frame clones and drops some. This table holds around 65,000 clones, around four fifths found once. Specimen: peripheral blood, collected 28 days after the second AZD1222 dose. Receptor source: an adult who received the AZD1222 COVID-19 vaccine.

The chain uses TRBV5-4 and TRBJ2-7; 9 nucleotides align to TRBD2. Germline CDR1 reads SGHNT; CDR2 reads YYREEE (reference sequence). V shed 4 bases and J 2 bases; nucleotides not matched to a gene: 4. CDR3 length: 14 residues. The CDR3 DNA reads as TGTGCCAGCAGCAAGGGACTAGCTCCCTACGAGCAGTACTTC. Encoded protein: CASSKGLAPYEQYF.

In its sample, this clone was seen a few times. This rearrangement joins TRBV7-8 to TRBJ2-7; 12 nucleotides align to TRBD2. This CDR3 is 16 amino acids long. Germline assignment: CDR1 SGHVS and CDR2 FQNEAQ. V shed 5 bases and J 2 bases; nucleotides not matched to a gene: 7. The CDR3 here is CASSTSRLAGAYEQYF. The CDR3 nucleotides are TGTGCCAGCAGCACTTCCCGACTAGCGGGAGCCTACGAGCAGTACTTC.

In this sample, this clone turned up a few times. This chain connects TRBV6-5 to TRBJ1-5, with D perhaps TRBD1 (6 bases). Germline assignment: CDR1 MNHEY and CDR2 SVGAGI. The germline V and J ends were trimmed by 6 bases and 4 bases, with 13 bases remaining between them. The CDR3 is made up of 14 amino acids. The CDR3 region has the DNA TGTGCCAGCAGCGAGGGGGGGGAGAATCAGCCCCAGCATTTT. This sequence encodes CASSEGGENQPQHF.

This clone turned up a few times. The chain joins TRBV10-1 to TRBJ1-1, with 9 nucleotides matching TRBD1. Germline CDR1 and CDR2: WNHNN and SYGVQD (reference sequence). The CDR3 sequence is 14 residues long. With 6 bases clipped from V and 1 base from J, the junction kept 3 bases outside the gene matches. The CDR3 sequence: CASSLGQGNTEAFF. CDR3 coding DNA: TGCGCCAGCAGCCTGGGACAGGGGAACACTGAAGCTTTCTTT.

The V gene is TRBV5-6, the J gene TRBJ1-2; D gene uncertain. The germline V gene has CDR1 SGHDT and CDR2 YYEEEE. The CDR3 covers 13 residues. V was clipped by 0 bases and J by 8 bases, with 11 bases between them. The CDR3: CASSLEAGRGYTF. For the CDR3, the DNA is TGTGCCAGCAGCTTGGAGGCTGGCCGGGGCTACACCTTC.

This chain uses TRBV28 with TRBJ2-1, with D perhaps TRBD2 (6 bases). Germline CDR1 reads MDHEN; CDR2 reads SYDVKM. Trimming shortened V by 3 bases and J by 4 bases, and 13 bases separated the two germline ends. CDR3 length: 15 amino acids. CDR3 sequence (DNA): TGTGCCAGCAGTTTGGGCGGGACCTCATACAATGAGCAGTTCTTC. Translated, it gives CASSLGGTSYNEQFF.

This sequence joins TRBV29-1 and TRBJ2-7; D gene unclear. The germline gives CDR1 SQVTM, CDR2 ANQGSEA. Trimming removed 4 bases at V and 2 bases at J, with 9 bases between. The CDR3 covers 12 residues. The CDR3 coding sequence is TGCAGCGTTGTTGGGGATGCCTACGAGCAGTACTTC. This translates into CSVVGDAYEQYF.

The V gene is TRBV5-1, the J gene TRBJ2-1; 11 nucleotides agree with TRBD1. Germline loops: CDR1 SGHRS, CDR2 YFSETQ. The V and J ends lost 4 bases and 9 bases, in that order; junction bases with no gene match: 9. The CDR3 totals 15 residues. CDR3 in DNA: TGCGCCAGCAGCGCGGGACAGGGGGAGGTGGGTGAGCAGTTCTTC. This codes for CASSAGQGEVGEQFF.

The chain links TRBV20-1 to TRBJ2-5; the D is unclear. CDR1 is DFQATT, CDR2 SNEGSKA, per germline (reference sequence). The CDR3 length is 16 residues. The ends were cut back, 3 bases at V and 5 bases at J, with 22 bases in the middle. The CDR3 is CSASSELSRSGETQYF. The CDR3 DNA is TGCAGTGCTAGTTCCGAGCTATCCAGAAGTGGGGAGACCCAGTACTTC.

V usage is TRBV5-5 and J usage is TRBJ2-6; D not certain. Germline CDR1 and CDR2: SGHKS and YYEKEE (reference sequence). This CDR3 is built from 14 residues. The V end was cut by 4 bases, the J end by 0 bases, with 5 bases between. The CDR3 is CASSRTSGANVLTF. CDR3 DNA: TGTGCCAGCAGCCGGACCTCTGGGGCCAACGTCCTGACTTTC.

The V gene is TRBV19, the J gene TRBJ2-7, with D perhaps TRBD2 (6 bases). The length of the CDR3 is 13 residues. The germline gives CDR1 LNHDA, CDR2 SQIVND (reference sequence). The germline V and J ends were trimmed by 4 bases and 6 bases, with 13 bases remaining between them. The CDR3 nucleotides are TGTGCCAGTAGTAAGGAGGGCCTACGCGAGCAGTACTTC. This encodes CASSKEGLREQYF.

The CDR3 loop is CASSPGGSAEQYF. Written as DNA, the CDR3 is TGTGCCAGCAGTCCCGGGGGAAGCGCCGAGCAGTACTTC. The chain recombines TRBV28 with TRBJ2-7; D possibly corresponds to TRBD2 (6 bases). The length of the CDR3 is 13 residues. Deletions cut 5 bases from V and 6 bases from J, with 14 bases between. From germline, CDR1 is MDHEN and CDR2 SYDVKM.

J is TRBJ2-1 and V is TRBV3-1 (or the pseudogene TRBV3-2); D possibly corresponds to TRBD2 (6 bases). The CDR3 runs to 13 residues. Germline V CDR1 and CDR2: LGHDT, YNNKEL (reference sequence). V lost 5 bases to trimming and J lost 8 bases, with 13 bases between them. This CDR3 reads CASSWRPSDEQFF. The CDR3 DNA sequence: TGTGCCAGCAGCTGGCGCCCTAGCGATGAGCAGTTCTTC.

V usage is TRBV5-8 and J usage is TRBJ1-2; TRBD1 matches at 8 bases. V was clipped by 6 bases and J by 8 bases; unmatched bases: 9. From germline, CDR1 is SGHTS and CDR2 YDEGEE. CDR3 length: 13 residues. The CDR3 region has the DNA TGTGCCAGCATCTCTGGGACAGGAGGGGGCTACACCTTC. This gives the protein CASISGTGGGYTF. The complete variable domain, with remaining parts taken from reference TRBV5-8 and TRBJ1-2, reads EAGVTQSPTHLIKTRGQQATLRCSPISGHTSVYWYQQALGLGLQFLLWYDEGEERNRGNFPPRFSGRQFPNYSSELNVNALELEDSALYLCASISGTGGGYTFGSGTRLTVV.

The table lists this clone with a count of one. The genes are TRBV10-3 and TRBJ2-7; 14 bases are a match to TRBD2. The CDR3 spans 15 residues. V was clipped by 3 bases and J by 6 bases; unmatched bases: 4. Germline values: CDR1 ENHRY, CDR2 SYGVKD. Here the CDR3 DNA reads TGTGCCATCAGTGATCCGGGACTAGCGGGAGTCGAGCAGTACTTC. Translating gives CAISDPGLAGVEQYF.

The chain joins TRBV10-3 to TRBJ1-1; D may be TRBD1 (5 bases). The V gene lost 3 bases and the J gene lost 11 bases, with 19 bases spanning the gap. CDR3 length equals 14 residues. The germline gives CDR1 ENHRY, CDR2 SYGVKD. CDR3 nucleotide sequence: TGTGCCATCAGTGATCCCGGGACCGTCACGGAGGCTTTCTTT. Translating gives CAISDPGTVTEAFF.

This clone was seen only a few times. This CDR3 is CASSGGGLYGYTF. CDR3 nucleotide sequence: TGTGCCAGCAGTGGGGGAGGGCTGTATGGCTACACCTTC. The genes are TRBV2 and TRBJ1-2; D gene uncertain. Germline loops: CDR1 SNHLY, CDR2 FYNNEI. V lost 4 bases and J lost 5, with 11 bases in between. The CDR3 runs 13 residues.

The CDR3 DNA reads TGTGCCATCAGTGAAGCTCCGGGACAGGCCGCCTATGGCTACACCTTC. Translating it yields CAISEAPGQAAYGYTF. The chain combines TRBV10-3 with TRBJ1-2; 8 bases match TRBD1. The CDR3 length is 16 residues. The germline V gene encodes CDR1 ENHRY and CDR2 SYGVKD. The J segment lost 4 bases and the V segment lost 3 bases, leaving 10 bases of the junction unmatched.

This clone was detected once. V usage is TRBV19 and J usage is TRBJ2-6, with 8 bases identical to TRBD1. The CDR3 runs 17 residues. V gave up 7 bases and J gave up 0 bases; unmatched junction bases: 8. Germline CDR1 is LNHDA and CDR2 is SQIVND (reference sequence). The CDR3 protein is CASKEWTGNSGANVLTF. The CDR3 bases are TGTGCCAGTAAGGAATGGACAGGGAACTCTGGGGCCAACGTCCTGACTTTC.

The genes are TRBV19 and TRBJ2-5; tentatively, D is TRBD1 (5 bases). Germline CDR1 and CDR2: LNHDA and SQIVND (reference sequence). Trimming pared 5 bases from V and 4 bases from J, leaving 11 bases between. This CDR3 region has 13 residues. DNA for the CDR3: TGTGCCAGTAGTTTCCATCAGGGAGAGACCCAGTACTTC. Translated, it gives CASSFHQGETQYF.

V is TRBV27 and J is TRBJ2-7; no clear D. The CDR3 runs 14 residues. Germline V lookup: CDR1 MNHEY, CDR2 SMNVEV (reference sequence). The ends were cut back, 2 bases at V and 4 bases at J, with 12 bases in the middle. CDR3 sequence reads: CASSLGRRWYEQYF. CDR3 DNA sequence: TGTGCCAGCAGTTTAGGGCGAAGGTGGTACGAGCAGTACTTC.